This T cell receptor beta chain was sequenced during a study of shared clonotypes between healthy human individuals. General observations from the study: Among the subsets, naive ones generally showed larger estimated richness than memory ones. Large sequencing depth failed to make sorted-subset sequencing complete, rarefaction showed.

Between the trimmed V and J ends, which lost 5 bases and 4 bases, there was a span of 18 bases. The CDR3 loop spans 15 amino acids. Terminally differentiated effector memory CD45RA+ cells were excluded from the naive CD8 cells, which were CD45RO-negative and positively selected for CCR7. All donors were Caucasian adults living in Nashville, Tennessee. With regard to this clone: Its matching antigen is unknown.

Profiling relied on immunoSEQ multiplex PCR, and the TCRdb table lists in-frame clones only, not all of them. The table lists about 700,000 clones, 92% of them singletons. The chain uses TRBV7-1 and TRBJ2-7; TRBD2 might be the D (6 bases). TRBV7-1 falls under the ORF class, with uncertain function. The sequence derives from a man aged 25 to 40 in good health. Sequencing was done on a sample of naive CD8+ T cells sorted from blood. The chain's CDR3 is CASSRWTGSWYEQYF. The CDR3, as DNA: TGTGCCAGCAGCCGATGGACCGGGAGCTGGTACGAGCAGTACTTC.